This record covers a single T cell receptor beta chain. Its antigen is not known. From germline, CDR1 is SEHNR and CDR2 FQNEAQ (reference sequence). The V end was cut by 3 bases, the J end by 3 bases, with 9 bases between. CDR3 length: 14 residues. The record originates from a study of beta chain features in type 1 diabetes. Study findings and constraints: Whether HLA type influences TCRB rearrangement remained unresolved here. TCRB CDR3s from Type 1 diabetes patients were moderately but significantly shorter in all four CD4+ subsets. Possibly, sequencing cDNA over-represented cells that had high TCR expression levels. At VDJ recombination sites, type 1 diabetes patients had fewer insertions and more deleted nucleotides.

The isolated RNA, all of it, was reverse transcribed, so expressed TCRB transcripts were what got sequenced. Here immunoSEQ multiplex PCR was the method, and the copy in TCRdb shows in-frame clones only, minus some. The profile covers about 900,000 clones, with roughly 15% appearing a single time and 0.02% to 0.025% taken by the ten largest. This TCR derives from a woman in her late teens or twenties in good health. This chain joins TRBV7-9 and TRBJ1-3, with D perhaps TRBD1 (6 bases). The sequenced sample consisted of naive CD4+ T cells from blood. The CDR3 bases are TGTGCCAGCAGCTTCGGACAGAGTGGAAACACCATATATTTT. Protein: CASSFGQSGNTIYF.